One and the same sample provided the 23 T cell receptor beta chains below, sequenced in a study of blood T cell repertoires in COVID-19. The protocol was immunoSEQ multiplex PCR, while the TCRdb copy is restricted to in-frame clones and leaves out a portion. The sample consists of 190,000 or so clones, around 82% of them appearing once. Sequencing used peripheral blood. All receptors come from a woman older than 75 with acute or convalescent COVID-19.

This clone was picked up one time. The chain uses TRBV7-9 and TRBJ2-2; tentatively, D is TRBD1 (6 bases). Germline V gene lookup returns CDR1 SEHNR and CDR2 FQNEAQ (reference sequence). The V gene lost 5 bases and the J gene lost 6 bases, with 16 bases spanning the gap. The length of the CDR3 is 15 residues. The CDR3 bases are TGTGCCAGCAGCAATCAACAGGGAACAGCCGGGGAGCTGTTTTTT. Amino acids: CASSNQQGTAGELFF.

CDR3 nucleotides: TGTGCCAGCGCCGAGGGCAGAAAAAATGAAAAACTGTTTTTT. Translation: CASAEGRKNEKLFF. The chain uses TRBV18 and TRBJ1-4, with D unclear. Deletions cut 8 bases from V and 5 bases from J, with 15 bases between. Germline V gives CDR1 KGHSH, CDR2 LQKENI. This CDR3 is built from 14 residues.

V and J are TRBV7-2 and TRBJ2-2, with 8 bases aligning to TRBD1. CDR1 and CDR2 (germline): SGHTA, FQGNSA. The CDR3 loop spans 14 amino acids. Trimming took 8 bases from V and 2 from J; bases not matched to a gene: 4. CDR3 DNA sequence: TGTGCCAGCCGACAGGGGAGAAACACCGGGGAGCTGTTTTTT. Translated, it gives CASRQGRNTGELFF. Using reference TRBV7-2 and TRBJ2-2 for the parts outside the CDR3, the full variable domain is GAGVSQSPSNKVTEKGKDVELRCDPISGHTALYWYRQSLGQGLEFLIYFQGNSAPDKSGLPSDRFSAERTGGSVSTLTIQRTQQEDSAVYLCASRQGRNTGELFFGEGSRLTVL.

The J gene is TRBJ1-4, the V gene TRBV19; possibly TRBD1 for D (6 bases). Germline lookup yields CDR1 LNHDA and CDR2 SQIVND (reference sequence). V lost 4 bases to trimming and J lost 4 bases, with 16 bases between them. The CDR3 covers 16 residues. The CDR3 DNA is TGTGCCAGTAGTAAAAATCACAGGGTAAATAATGAAAAACTGTTTTTT. It specifies CASSKNHRVNNEKLFF. Variable domain in full (rest from reference TRBV19 and TRBJ1-4): DGGITQSPKYLFRKEGQNVTLSCEQNLNHDAMYWYRQDPGQGLRLIYYSQIVNDFQKGDIAEGYSVSREKKESFPLTVTSAQKNPTAFYLCASSKNHRVNNEKLFFGSGTQLSVL.

The CDR3 spells CSASSTQGAGETQYF. The DNA for the CDR3 is TGCAGTGCTAGTTCCACCCAGGGGGCGGGGGAGACCCAGTACTTC. This chain joins TRBV20-1 and TRBJ2-5; TRBD1 agrees at 8 bases. The CDR3 totals 15 residues. In germline, CDR1 is DFQATT, CDR2 SNEGSKA (reference sequence). Trimming took 3 bases from V and 5 from J; bases not matched to a gene: 11.

The chain uses TRBV19 and TRBJ2-7; no firm D call. The V and J ends lost 6 bases and 3 bases respectively, with 15 bases between them. This CDR3 region has 14 residues. Per germline, CDR1 LNHDA and CDR2 SQIVND (reference sequence). The CDR3 nucleotides read TGTGCCAGTAGCCAGGATCCCGGTAGCTACGAGCAGTACTTC. Translation gives CASSQDPGSYEQYF.

This clone appeared a single time. The chain joins TRBV19 to TRBJ1-4; 7 nucleotides align to TRBD1. Germline V CDR1 and CDR2: LNHDA, SQIVND (reference sequence). The CDR3 runs 14 residues. Germline trimming cut 1 base from V and 7 bases from J; bases unmatched to any gene: 3. The CDR3 reads CASSIGRDSEKLFF. CDR3 nucleotide sequence: TGTGCCAGTAGTATAGGCCGGGACAGTGAAAAACTGTTTTTT.

This clone came up a few times. This sequence joins TRBV15 and TRBJ1-3; D gene uncertain. The CDR3 length is 15 residues. Trimming shortened V by 7 bases and J by 9 bases, and 22 bases separated the two germline ends. In germline, CDR1 is LNHNV, CDR2 YYDKDF (reference sequence). This CDR3 reads CATTPRRPADSTIYF. The CDR3, as DNA: TGTGCCACCACTCCCCGCCGGCCGGCGGACTCCACCATATATTTT.

The chain carries TRBV5-1 and TRBJ2-7; D call uncertain. Trimming stripped 2 bases from V and 2 bases from J, with 11 bases between. Germline assignment: CDR1 SGHRS and CDR2 YFSETQ. The CDR3 covers 14 residues. The CDR3 reads CASSFNSLTYEQYF. The CDR3 DNA reads TGCGCCAGCAGCTTTAACAGTCTGACCTACGAGCAGTACTTC.

The chain has TRBV6-2 or TRBV6-3 and TRBJ2-3; TRBD2 matches 11 bases. Germline loops: CDR1 MNHEY, CDR2 SVGEGT. The CDR3 has 16 amino acids. The ends lost 4 bases at V and 4 bases at J; junction bases unmatched: 7. The CDR3 sequence is CASSSLAGGPPDTQYF. For the CDR3, the DNA is TGTGCCAGCAGTTCTTTAGCGGGGGGGCCCCCAGATACGCAGTATTTT.

J is TRBJ1-2 and V is TRBV10-3; D perhaps matches TRBD1 (5 bases). The V and J ends lost 3 bases and 3 bases respectively, with 11 bases between them. Germline CDR1 and CDR2: ENHRY and SYGVKD. The CDR3 has 14 residues. Written as DNA, the CDR3 is TGTGCCATCAGTGAAGGGGCAAGGGACTATGGCTACACCTTC. It specifies CAISEGARDYGYTF.

The V and J genes are TRBV14 and TRBJ2-5; the match to TRBD2 covers 9 bases. The CDR3 has 17 residues. V shed 5 bases and J 5 bases; nucleotides not matched to a gene: 15. Per germline, CDR1 SGHDN and CDR2 FVKESK. CDR3 bases: TGTGCCAGCAGCACCGGGCTAGCGGGAAACCTCCAGGAGACCCAGTACTTC. Amino acid sequence: CASSTGLAGNLQETQYF.

The J gene is TRBJ2-1, the V gene TRBV15, with 9 bases identical to TRBD1. The CDR3 is made up of 15 amino acids. Germline values: CDR1 LNHNV, CDR2 YYDKDF (reference sequence). The V and J ends lost 3 bases and 6 bases, in that order; junction bases with no gene match: 6. Written as DNA, the CDR3 is TGTGCCACCAGCAGCGCCCGACAGGGGGTCAATGAGCAGTTCTTC. Translating gives CATSSARQGVNEQFF.

The chain couples TRBV6-5 to TRBJ2-1; 9 positions agree with TRBD2. The germline V gene encodes CDR1 MNHEY and CDR2 SVGAGI. The CDR3 runs to 15 residues. Trimming took 7 bases from V and 6 from J; bases not matched to a gene: 10. CDR3 in amino acids: CASISPGLARNEQFF. The CDR3 DNA reads as TGTGCCAGCATCAGCCCGGGACTAGCTCGCAATGAGCAGTTCTTC.

This chain links TRBV7-9 with TRBJ1-6, with a tentative D call TRBD1 (5 bases). Germline CDR1 and CDR2: SEHNR and FQNEAQ (reference sequence). The CDR3 is 15 residues long. Trimming shortened V by 3 bases and J by 5 bases, and 11 bases separated the two germline ends. CDR3 in DNA: TGTGCCAGCAGCTTTCAGGGCCCGGATAATTCACCCCTCCACTTT. This sequence encodes CASSFQGPDNSPLHF.

The chain's CDR3 is CASSKEKRKPYEQYF. CDR3 sequence (DNA): TGTGCCAGCAGCAAAGAGAAGAGGAAGCCCTACGAGCAGTACTTC. The J gene is TRBJ2-7, the V gene TRBV21-1; TRBD2, the table's D call, lacks a check against the DNA. TRBV21-1 is annotated as a pseudogene. There are 15 residues in the CDR3.

J is TRBJ1-2 and V is TRBV24-1, with TRBD1 identical over 7 bases. CDR3 length: 13 residues. The V segment lost 3 bases and the J segment 5 bases; nucleotides outside the gene matches: 2. Germline V gene lookup returns CDR1 KGHDR and CDR2 SFDVKD. The CDR3 nucleotides read TGTGCCACCAGTGATCTGACAGGGTATGGCTACACCTTC. The encoded protein is CATSDLTGYGYTF.

V is TRBV19 and J is TRBJ1-1, with D maybe TRBD1 (6 bases). Trimming took off 7 bases at V and 1 base at J, with 13 bases between the two ends. The germline V gene has CDR1 LNHDA and CDR2 SQIVND (reference sequence). This CDR3 spans 14 amino acids. The CDR3 loop reads CASISGGGNTEAFF. The CDR3 DNA reads TGTGCCAGTATCTCGGGAGGGGGGAACACTGAAGCTTTCTTT.

This chain links TRBV15 with TRBJ1-5; tentatively, D is TRBD1 (5 bases). In germline, CDR1 is LNHNV, CDR2 YYDKDF (reference sequence). This CDR3 region has 15 residues. Trimming cost V 0 bases and J 2 bases, with 8 bases left between them. The CDR3 loop reads CATSRDLGGNQPQHF. As DNA, the CDR3 is TGTGCCACCAGCAGAGATCTAGGGGGCAATCAGCCCCAGCATTTT.

The chain has TRBV18 and TRBJ2-3; 10 bases align to TRBD1. V was pared by 4 bases and J by 6 bases, with 10 bases of the junction left unmatched. This CDR3 contains 16 residues. CDR1 and CDR2 from the germline V gene are KGHSH and LQKENI. This CDR3 reads CASSRGTGAVFDTQYF. CDR3 in DNA: TGTGCCAGCTCACGAGGGACAGGGGCGGTTTTTGATACGCAGTATTTT.

The V call is TRBV9, the J call TRBJ1-2, with 8 bases matching TRBD1. J gave up 8 bases and V 3 bases, and 9 bases lay outside the gene matches. CDR3 length: 14 residues. Germline CDR1 reads SGDLS; CDR2 reads YYNGEE. The CDR3 sequence: CASSAWTGNGGYTF. CDR3 sequence (DNA): TGTGCCAGCAGCGCCTGGACAGGGAACGGCGGCTACACCTTC.

The gene calls are TRBV20-1 and TRBJ2-1; D is unclear. Germline V lookup: CDR1 DFQATT, CDR2 SNEGSKA (reference sequence). Trimming cost V 5 bases and J 10 bases, with 12 bases left between them. This CDR3 region has 11 residues. CDR3 protein: CSARVIEEQFF. The DNA of the CDR3 is TGCAGTGCTCGGGTTATCGAGGAGCAGTTCTTC.

This sequence joins TRBV25-1 and TRBJ2-3; 9 bases are shared with TRBD1. The V and J ends lost 6 bases and 3 bases, in that order; junction bases with no gene match: 7. This CDR3 comprises 15 residues. In germline, CDR1 is MGHDK, CDR2 SYGVNS. CDR3 in amino acids: CASRNRGRMTDTQYF. In DNA, the CDR3 is TGTGCCAGCAGGAACAGGGGGCGGATGACAGATACGCAGTATTTT.